Shown below are 21 T cell receptor beta chains from a single sample sequenced in a study of cytomegalovirus exposure and HLA in healthy donors. Sequencing used immunoSEQ multiplex PCR; TCRdb keeps in-frame clones, though not all of them. The sample yields roughly 250,000 clones, around 87% seen once. The sequencing sample was made of PBMCs. These receptors all stem from a woman between 18 and 30 years old in good health and CMV-seronegative.

The V and J genes are TRBV19 and TRBJ1-5; tentatively, D is TRBD1 (5 bases). Trimming shortened V by 7 bases and J by 2 bases, and 12 bases separated the two germline ends. Per the germline V gene, CDR1 is LNHDA and CDR2 is SQIVND (reference sequence). The CDR3 has 14 residues. In nucleotides, the CDR3 is TGTGCCAGTACCCGGTGGGGGGGCAATCAGCCCCAGCATTTT. It encodes CASTRWGGNQPQHF.

This chain connects TRBV11-2 to TRBJ2-7; D gene unclear. Germline V lookup: CDR1 SGHAT, CDR2 FQNNGV. The CDR3 totals 12 residues. V dropped 1 base and J dropped 7 bases, with 8 bases sitting between them. The CDR3 coding sequence is TGTGCCAGCAGCTTAGTGGTGCTAGAGCAGTACTTC. Amino acid sequence: CASSLVVLEQYF.

The chain couples TRBV30 to TRBJ1-5; 7 bases line up with TRBD1. Germline CDR1 is GTSNPN and CDR2 is SVGIG (reference sequence). The V and J ends lost 0 bases and 7 bases, in that order; junction bases with no gene match: 9. This CDR3 is 15 amino acids long. DNA for the CDR3: TGTGCCTGGAGTGTAGTGACAGGGAAAGGACAGCCCCAGCATTTT. This sequence encodes CAWSVVTGKGQPQHF.

The chain links TRBV14 to TRBJ1-1, with a tentative D call TRBD1 (5 bases). V lost 0 bases, J lost 1 base, and 12 bases lay in between. The CDR3 length is 16 residues. CDR1 and CDR2 (germline): SGHDN, FVKESK. The CDR3 loop reads CASSQDRGGKNTEAFF. DNA for the CDR3: TGTGCCAGCAGCCAAGATCGGGGGGGTAAGAACACTGAAGCTTTCTTT.

This chain joins TRBV28 and TRBJ1-5; TRBD1 aligns across 7 bases. Looked up from germline, CDR1 is MDHEN and CDR2 is SYDVKM. The CDR3 runs 15 residues. The ends lost 4 bases at V and 4 bases at J; junction bases unmatched: 7. The CDR3 region has the DNA TGTGCCAGCAGTTCCTCAGGGGGACGGAATCAGCCCCAGCATTTT. Translating it yields CASSSSGGRNQPQHF.

The rearrangement uses TRBV18 and TRBJ2-2, with D perhaps TRBD1 (6 bases). The CDR3 covers 15 residues. Per germline, CDR1 KGHSH and CDR2 LQKENI. Trimming pared 3 bases from V and 5 bases from J, leaving 13 bases between. The CDR3 DNA is TGTGCCAGCTCACCTTATACAGGGAGAACCGGGGAGCTGTTTTTT. It yields the protein CASSPYTGRTGELFF. Using reference TRBV18 and TRBJ2-2 for the parts outside the CDR3, the full variable domain is NAGVMQNPRHLVRRRGQEARLRCSPMKGHSHVYWYRQLPEEGLKFMVYLQKENIIDESGMPKERFSAEFPKEGPSILRIQQVVRGDSAAYFCASSPYTGRTGELFFGEGSRLTVL.

The chain joins TRBV27 to TRBJ2-5, with TRBD2 matching over 12 bases. Germline assignment: CDR1 MNHEY and CDR2 SMNVEV (reference sequence). V lost 6 bases to trimming and J lost 5 bases; unmatched junction nucleotides: 13. CDR3 length: 17 amino acids. The CDR3 loop is CASSPPGLAGGQETQYF. The CDR3 DNA reads TGTGCCAGCAGCCCACCGGGGCTAGCGGGGGGGCAGGAGACCCAGTACTTC.

J is TRBJ1-1 and V is TRBV27; no firm D call. Trimming took 3 bases from V and 1 from J, leaving 6 bases between them. The CDR3 totals 13 residues. Germline CDR1 is MNHEY and CDR2 is SMNVEV (reference sequence). The DNA of the CDR3 is TGTGCCAGCAGTTTTTTAGAGAACACTGAAGCTTTCTTT. This encodes CASSFLENTEAFF.

The chain has TRBV18 and TRBJ2-7; perhaps TRBD1 as D (5 bases). V was shortened by 1 base and J by 2 bases, with 9 bases between the two germline ends. Germline V gene sequence: CDR1 KGHSH, CDR2 LQKENI. The CDR3 is 14 residues long. CDR3 residues: CASSPRGRAYEQYV. CDR3 DNA: TGTGCCAGCTCACCACGGGGCAGGGCCTACGAGCAGTACGTC.

The rearrangement uses TRBV5-1 and TRBJ2-5; 7 nucleotides align to TRBD1. Germline CDR1 SGHRS, CDR2 YFSETQ. The V gene end was trimmed by 0 bases and the J gene end by 7 bases; junction bases not matched to a gene: 6. This CDR3 has 14 amino acids. The CDR3 is CASSLVGGEGTQYF. As DNA, the CDR3 is TGCGCCAGCAGCTTGGTAGGGGGCGAGGGGACCCAGTACTTC.

The chain recombines TRBV5-1 with TRBJ2-3, with 10 nucleotides matching TRBD2. Unmatched junction bases numbered 8, after V lost 4 bases and J lost 3 bases. The CDR3 runs 16 residues. Germline lookup yields CDR1 SGHRS and CDR2 YFSETQ. CDR3 protein: CASSHQRGGRTDTQYF. DNA for the CDR3: TGCGCCAGCAGCCACCAGCGGGGGGGTAGGACAGATACGCAGTATTTT. The full variable domain, rest sourced from reference TRBV5-1 and TRBJ2-3, is KAGVTQTPRYLIKTRGQQVTLSCSPISGHRSVSWYQQTPGQGLQFLFEYFSETQRNKGNFPGRFSGRQFSNSRSEMNVSTLELGDSALYLCASSHQRGGRTDTQYFGPGTRLTVL.

V and J are TRBV5-1 and TRBJ2-3, with TRBD2 matching over 12 bases. V gave up 1 base and J gave up 2 bases; unmatched junction bases: 2. The CDR3 covers 16 residues. The germline V gene has CDR1 SGHRS and CDR2 YFSETQ. CDR3: CASSLRLAGVTDTQYF. The CDR3 DNA reads as TGCGCCAGCAGCTTGCGACTAGCGGGAGTCACAGATACGCAGTATTTT.

This rearrangement joins TRBV4-1 to TRBJ1-5; D remains unclear. V was clipped by 1 base and J by 2 bases, with 9 bases between them. The length of the CDR3 is 15 residues. The germline V gene has CDR1 MGHRA and CDR2 YSYEKL. CDR3 region: CASSQAQTGNQPQHF. The CDR3, as DNA: TGCGCCAGCAGCCAAGCTCAAACGGGCAATCAGCCCCAGCATTTT.

CDR3 amino acids: CASSLNQGTEAFF. As DNA, the CDR3 is TGTGCCAGCAGCCTCAATCAGGGGACTGAAGCTTTCTTT. This chain links TRBV28 with TRBJ1-1; TRBD1 might be the D (6 bases). Trimming took 6 bases from V and 5 from J, leaving 13 bases between them. The length of the CDR3 is 13 residues. Germline CDR1 and CDR2: MDHEN and SYDVKM. Based on the CDR3 plus reference TRBV28 and TRBJ1-1, the full variable domain is DVKVTQSSRYLVKRTGEKVFLECVQDMDHENMFWYRQDPGLGLRLIYFSYDVKMKEKGDIPEGYSVSREKKERFSLILESASTNQTSMYLCASSLNQGTEAFFGQGTRLTVV.

This chain uses TRBV25-1 with TRBJ2-2, with 8 nucleotides matching TRBD1. The V gene's germline CDR1 is MGHDK and CDR2 SYGVNS. J was trimmed by 4 bases and V by 2 bases; bases with no gene match: 3. The CDR3 extends over 15 amino acids. This chain's CDR3 is CASSESTGGTGELFF. CDR3 nucleotides: TGTGCCAGCAGTGAAAGTACAGGGGGCACCGGGGAGCTGTTTTTT.

The V gene is TRBV6-5, the J gene TRBJ1-5; D not certain. Germline assignment: CDR1 MNHEY and CDR2 SVGAGI. V was cut by 0 bases and J by 7 bases, with 16 bases left in between. This CDR3 contains 16 residues. CDR3 amino acids: CASSYSSASGIQPQHF. The DNA for the CDR3 is TGTGCCAGCAGTTACTCCTCGGCTTCGGGGATCCAGCCCCAGCATTTT.

This clone appeared a single time. The chain couples TRBV4-1 to TRBJ2-7; 7 nucleotides line up with TRBD1. This CDR3 spans 14 amino acids. Germline CDR1 MGHRA, CDR2 YSYEKL. V lost 2 bases to trimming and J lost 6 bases; unmatched junction nucleotides: 7. The CDR3: CASSQIRQGSEQYF. CDR3 in DNA: TGCGCCAGCAGCCAAATACGACAGGGATCCGAGCAGTACTTC.

This clone occurred a few times. The rearrangement joins TRBV19 to TRBJ1-2; a possible D gene is TRBD1 (5 bases). The CDR3 extends over 13 amino acids. CDR1 is LNHDA, CDR2 SQIVND, per germline (reference sequence). The V and J ends lost 3 bases and 3 bases respectively, with 8 bases between them. CDR3 residues: CASSMPGHYGYTF. CDR3 bases: TGTGCCAGTAGTATGCCAGGGCACTATGGCTACACCTTC.

This chain connects TRBV6-5 to TRBJ1-1; the D gene is possibly TRBD1 (5 bases). CDR3 size: 15 residues. V was shortened by 2 bases and J by 1 base, with 11 bases between the two germline ends. Germline CDR1 MNHEY, CDR2 SVGAGI. The CDR3 coding sequence is TGTGCCAGCAGTTACCTCCGGGGGGAGAACACTGAAGCTTTCTTT. This codes for CASSYLRGENTEAFF.

The chain couples TRBV7-3 to TRBJ2-7; 15 bases are shared with TRBD2. V shed 1 base, J shed 4 bases, and the junction held 2 bases outside the gene matches. This CDR3 is 16 amino acids long. Germline CDR1 reads SGHTA; CDR2 reads FQGTGA. CDR3 amino acids: CASSLNGLAGGYEQYF. The DNA for the CDR3 is TGTGCCAGCAGCTTAAATGGACTAGCGGGGGGGTACGAGCAGTACTTC.

A remark on this clone: The sample contains more than one DNA sequence encoding this CDR3. This rearrangement joins TRBV6-5 to TRBJ1-2; D unresolved. This CDR3 spans 14 amino acids. Trimming removed 0 bases from V and 4 bases from J, with 9 bases in between. Germline V gene sequence: CDR1 MNHEY, CDR2 SVGAGI. In DNA form, the CDR3 reads TGTGCCAGCAGTTACTCAGGTGACACCTATGGCTACACCTTC. It codes for CASSYSGDTYGYTF.